One T cell receptor beta chain is described in this entry. The likely explanation is a read error, given a far larger clone one base away. Lacking the conserved final phenylalanine or tryptophan, this CDR3 likely reflects a read error. This entry comes from a study of shared clonotypes between healthy human individuals. All the donors were Caucasian adults who lived in Nashville, Tennessee. Each PCR replicate run on unsorted PBMC took in approximately 300 ng DNA, 30,000 or so T cell genomes. Clones were sequenced by immunoSEQ multiplex PCR, and TCRdb holds only the in-frame ones, with some missing. The sample contains around 500,000 clones, approximately 81% of which appear only once. Sequenced input: PBMCs. The receptor was isolated from a woman in her thirties or forties in good health. Some clones in this sample may be carry-over from other donors' samples.

CDR3 in DNA: TGCGCCAGCAGCCGGGACCGACAGGTACCCTCCTACGAGCAGTACCTC. Its translation: CASSRDRQVPSYEQYL. The chain couples TRBV4-1 to TRBJ2-7; D is perhaps TRBD1 (6 bases). The V end lost 4 bases, the J end lost 0 bases, and 16 bases lay between the germline ends. CDR1 is MGHRA and CDR2 is YSYEKL in the germline V gene. The CDR3 has 16 residues.